The T cell receptor (beta chain) under discussion was sequenced for a study of shared clonotypes between healthy human individuals. Broader study findings: Clonotypes that were shared across four donors made up approximately 5.1% of naive CD4 clonotypes.

The germline V gene encodes CDR1 LNHNV and CDR2 YYDKDF (reference sequence). The germline V and J ends were trimmed by 2 bases and 6 bases, with 14 bases remaining between them. CDR3 length equals 15 residues. Remarks on this clone: Its specificity is unknown.

Sorted-subset replicate PCR reactions contained 200 ng DNA, corresponding to approximately 30,000 T cell genomes. TCRdb keeps only in-frame clones here, not all; method: immunoSEQ multiplex PCR. This table holds millions of clones, roughly 94% found once. What was sequenced was naive CD4+ T cells sorted from blood. Documented subset: CD45RA+ positively selected. The receptor was isolated from a man between 18 and 29 years old in good health. This chain links TRBV15 with TRBJ2-1; possibly TRBD1 or TRBD2 for D (5 bases each). CDR3 amino acids: CATSRPGARSNEQFF. The DNA for the CDR3 is TGTGCCACCAGCAGACCCGGGGCCAGGAGCAATGAGCAGTTCTTC.